Listed below are T cell receptor beta chains from one sample, sequenced in a study of T cells in localized non-small cell lung cancer. Generated by immunoSEQ multiplex PCR, the TCRdb table keeps only in-frame clones and is missing some. The table records over 30,000 clones, 78% of them present only once. The material was peripheral blood, obtained before any cancer treatment. These receptors were collected from a male donor older than 55 with stage II squamous cell lung carcinoma. Each CDR3 is given with its conserved first and last residue. A D gene is named only where the DNA matches it firmly. A clone size is listed for some rows: how often the clone was seen (once, few, many), or a class if it is expanded.

V gene: TRBV11-1
clone size: NA
D gene: NA
J gene: TRBJ2-1
CDR3 protein: CASSPRWDNEQFF
CDR3 DNA: TGTGCCAGCAGCCCACGGTGGGACAATGAGCAGTTCTTC

V gene: TRBV5-4
clone size: NA
D gene: NA
J gene: TRBJ2-6
CDR3 protein: CASSLIERTGANVLTF
CDR3 DNA: TGTGCCAGCAGCTTGATTGAGCGGACTGGGGCCAACGTCCTGACTTTC

V gene: TRBV19
clone size: NA
D gene: NA
J gene: TRBJ1-2
CDR3 protein: CASSLGTEEPNYGYTF
CDR3 DNA: TGTGCCAGTAGTTTGGGGACGGAGGAACCTAACTATGGCTACACCTTC

V gene: TRBV5-6
clone size: NA
D gene: TRBD1
J gene: TRBJ2-5
CDR3 protein: CASSPGQQETQYF
CDR3 DNA: TGTGCCAGCAGCCCGGGACAGCAAGAGACCCAGTACTTC

V gene: TRBV30
clone size: NA
D gene: TRBD1
J gene: TRBJ2-3
CDR3 protein: CAWSDKDRGLTDTQYF
CDR3 DNA: TGTGCCTGGAGCGATAAGGACAGGGGACTCACAGATACGCAGTATTTT

V gene: TRBV30
clone size: NA
D gene: TRBD1
J gene: TRBJ1-2
CDR3 protein: CAWSVWDRGRNGYTF
CDR3 DNA: TGTGCCTGGAGTGTCTGGGACAGGGGGCGGAATGGCTACACCTTC

V gene: TRBV2
clone size: NA
D gene: NA
J gene: TRBJ2-1
CDR3 protein: CASSASNEQFF
CDR3 DNA: TGTGCCAGCAGTGCATCCAATGAGCAGTTCTTC

V gene: TRBV15
clone size: few
D gene: NA
J gene: TRBJ2-3
CDR3 protein: CATSRDLGGTDTQYF
CDR3 DNA: TGTGCCACCAGCAGAGATCTGGGCGGCACAGATACGCAGTATTTT

V gene: TRBV19
clone size: NA
D gene: NA
J gene: TRBJ1-5
CDR3 protein: CASSIELGGVGNQPQHF
CDR3 DNA: TGTGCCAGTAGTATAGAACTAGGGGGGGTGGGCAATCAGCCCCAGCATTTT

V gene: TRBV15
clone size: NA
D gene: NA
J gene: TRBJ1-3
CDR3 protein: CATRRGSGNTIYF
CDR3 DNA: TGTGCCACCCGCAGGGGCTCTGGAAACACCATATATTTT

V gene: TRBV6-5
clone size: NA
D gene: NA
J gene: TRBJ1-5
CDR3 protein: CASSYPGADQPQHF
CDR3 DNA: TGTGCCAGCAGTTACCCAGGGGCGGATCAGCCCCAGCATTTT

V gene: TRBV10-1
clone size: NA
D gene: NA
J gene: TRBJ2-3
CDR3 protein: CASSEPRPSPGDTDTQYF
CDR3 DNA: TGCGCCAGCAGTGAGCCGCGCCCCTCGCCGGGGGACACAGATACGCAGTATTTT

V gene: TRBV5-1
clone size: NA
D gene: NA
J gene: TRBJ2-7
CDR3 protein: CASSLAPIYEQYF
CDR3 DNA: TGCGCCAGCAGCTTGGCCCCGATCTACGAGCAGTACTTC

V gene: TRBV5-1
clone size: NA
D gene: NA
J gene: TRBJ2-3
CDR3 protein: CASSLGPFGDADTQYF
CDR3 DNA: TGCGCCAGCAGCTTGGGCCCCTTCGGGGACGCAGATACGCAGTATTTT

V gene: TRBV19
clone size: NA
D gene: NA
J gene: TRBJ2-5
CDR3 protein: CASSPGIQETQYF
CDR3 DNA: TGTGCCAGTAGTCCCGGTATTCAAGAGACCCAGTACTTC

V gene: TRBV4-1
clone size: few
D gene: TRBD2
J gene: TRBJ2-7
CDR3 protein: CASSQATAGEQYF
CDR3 DNA: TGCGCCAGCAGCCAGGCTACAGCGGGGGAGCAGTACTTC

V gene: TRBV18
clone size: NA
D gene: NA
J gene: TRBJ2-5
CDR3 protein: CASSPRKSGETQYF
CDR3 DNA: TGTGCCAGCTCACCACGCAAGAGTGGAGAGACCCAGTACTTC

V gene: TRBV7-2
clone size: NA
D gene: TRBD2
J gene: TRBJ2-2
CDR3 protein: CASSLGLAITGELFF
CDR3 DNA: TGTGCCAGCAGCTTAGGACTAGCTATCACCGGGGAGCTGTTTTTT

V gene: TRBV30
clone size: NA
D gene: TRBD1
J gene: TRBJ1-1
CDR3 protein: CAWRTGRILEAFF
CDR3 DNA: TGTGCCTGGAGGACAGGGAGAATCCTTGAAGCTTTCTTT

V gene: TRBV7-3
clone size: NA
D gene: NA
J gene: TRBJ2-5
CDR3 protein: CASSLNGGLQETQYF
CDR3 DNA: TGTGCCAGCAGCTTAAATGGGGGGCTCCAAGAGACCCAGTACTTC

V gene: TRBV9
clone size: NA
D gene: NA
J gene: TRBJ2-7
CDR3 protein: CASSLGPFYEQYF
CDR3 DNA: TGTGCCAGCAGCCTAGGCCCCTTCTACGAGCAGTACTTC

V gene: TRBV10-3
clone size: few
D gene: NA
J gene: TRBJ2-3
CDR3 protein: CAIRWDTQGSTDTQYF
CDR3 DNA: TGTGCCATCAGGTGGGACACTCAAGGAAGCACAGATACGCAGTATTTT

V gene: TRBV2
clone size: NA
D gene: NA
J gene: TRBJ1-1
CDR3 protein: CASTESRWTEAFF
CDR3 DNA: TGTGCCAGCACCGAAAGCAGGTGGACTGAAGCTTTCTTT

V gene: TRBV5-1
clone size: once
D gene: NA
J gene: TRBJ1-2
CDR3 protein: CASSLGDFNYGYTF
CDR3 DNA: TGCGCCAGCAGCTTGGGGGACTTCAACTATGGCTACACCTTC

V gene: TRBV5-4
clone size: NA
D gene: NA
J gene: TRBJ2-7
CDR3 protein: CASSSTGNRGYYEQYF
CDR3 DNA: TGTGCCAGCAGCTCTACAGGGAACCGGGGGTACTACGAGCAGTACTTC

V gene: TRBV6-5
clone size: NA
D gene: NA
J gene: TRBJ2-6
CDR3 protein: CATLPPGANVLTF
CDR3 DNA: TGTGCCACTCTCCCACCTGGGGCCAACGTCCTGACTTTC

V gene: TRBV11-2
clone size: NA
D gene: NA
J gene: TRBJ2-5
CDR3 protein: CASSSQETQYF
CDR3 DNA: TGTGCCAGCAGCTCCCAAGAGACCCAGTACTTC

V gene: TRBV5-1
clone size: NA
D gene: TRBD1
J gene: TRBJ2-5
CDR3 protein: CASSLNRGQETQYF
CDR3 DNA: TGCGCCAGCAGCTTGAACAGGGGCCAAGAGACCCAGTACTTC

V gene: TRBV30
clone size: few
D gene: NA
J gene: TRBJ2-3
CDR3 protein: CAWSPAYPDTQYF
CDR3 DNA: TGTGCCTGGAGTCCGGCTTATCCAGATACGCAGTATTTT

V gene: TRBV13
clone size: NA
D gene: NA
J gene: TRBJ2-1
CDR3 protein: CASSLGSAWAYNEQFF
CDR3 DNA: TGTGCCAGCAGCTTAGGGTCGGCCTGGGCCTACAATGAGCAGTTCTTC

V gene: TRBV6-1
clone size: NA
D gene: NA
J gene: TRBJ1-2
CDR3 protein: CASSVKGEDGYTF
CDR3 DNA: TGTGCCAGCAGTGTAAAGGGGGAGGATGGCTACACCTTC

V gene: TRBV19
clone size: NA
D gene: TRBD2
J gene: TRBJ2-1
CDR3 protein: CASSRTSEYNEQFF
CDR3 DNA: TGTGCCAGTAGTCGGACTAGCGAATACAATGAGCAGTTCTTC

V gene: TRBV15
clone size: NA
D gene: NA
J gene: TRBJ2-2
CDR3 protein: CATSRVIGRNTGELFF
CDR3 DNA: TGTGCCACCAGCAGAGTTATAGGACGGAACACCGGGGAGCTGTTTTTT

V gene: TRBV19
clone size: NA
D gene: NA
J gene: TRBJ2-3
CDR3 protein: CASSKTRDTQYF
CDR3 DNA: TGTGCCAGTAGTAAAACCAGGGATACGCAGTATTTT

V gene: TRBV5-1
clone size: NA
D gene: NA
J gene: TRBJ2-3
CDR3 protein: CASSLGGTHGTDTQYF
CDR3 DNA: TGCGCCAGCAGCTTGGGGGGGACACATGGCACAGATACGCAGTATTTT

V gene: TRBV5-1
clone size: NA
D gene: NA
J gene: TRBJ2-5
CDR3 protein: CASSLTAEKETQYF
CDR3 DNA: TGCGCCAGCAGCTTGACGGCAGAGAAAGAGACCCAGTACTTC